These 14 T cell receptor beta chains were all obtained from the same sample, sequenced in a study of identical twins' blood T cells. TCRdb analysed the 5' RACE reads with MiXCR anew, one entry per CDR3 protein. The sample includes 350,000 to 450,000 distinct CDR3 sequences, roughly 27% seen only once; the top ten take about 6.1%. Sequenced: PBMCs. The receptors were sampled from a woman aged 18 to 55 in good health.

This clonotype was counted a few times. Here the CDR3 reads CASSLDTGTNEKLFF. Written as DNA, the CDR3 is TGTGCCAGCAGCTTAGACACAGGAACTAATGAAAAACTGTTTTTT. This rearrangement joins TRBV7-9 to TRBJ1-4, with D possibly TRBD1 on 5 matching bases. The CDR3 length is 15 residues. Germline lookup yields CDR1 SEHNR and CDR2 FQNEAQ (reference sequence). V dropped 1 base and J dropped 1 base, with 7 bases sitting between them. Complete variable domain (other parts from reference TRBV7-9 and TRBJ1-4): DTGVSQNPRHKITKRGQNVTFRCDPISEHNRLYWYRQTLGQGPEFLTYFQNEAQLEKSRLLSDRFSAERPKGSFSTLEIQRTEQGDSAMYLCASSLDTGTNEKLFFGSGTQLSVL.

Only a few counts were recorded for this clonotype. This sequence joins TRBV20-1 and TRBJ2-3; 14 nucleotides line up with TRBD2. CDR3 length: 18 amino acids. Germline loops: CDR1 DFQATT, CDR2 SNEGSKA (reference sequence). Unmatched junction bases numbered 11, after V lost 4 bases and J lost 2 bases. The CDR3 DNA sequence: TGCAGTGCTACAGGGACTAGCGGGGGCCGGTTATTCACAGATACGCAGTATTTT. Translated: CSATGTSGGRLFTDTQYF.

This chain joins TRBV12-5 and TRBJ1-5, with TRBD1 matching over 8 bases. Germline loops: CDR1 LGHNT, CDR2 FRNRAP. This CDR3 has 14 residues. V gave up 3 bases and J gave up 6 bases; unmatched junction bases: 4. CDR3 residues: CASGFPGGCQPQHF. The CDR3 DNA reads TGTGCTAGTGGTTTTCCAGGGGGCTGTCAGCCCCAGCATTTT.

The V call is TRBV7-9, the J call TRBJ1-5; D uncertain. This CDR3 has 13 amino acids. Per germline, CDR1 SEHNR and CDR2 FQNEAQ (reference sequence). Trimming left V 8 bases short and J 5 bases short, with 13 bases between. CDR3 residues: CASQQVGDQPQHF. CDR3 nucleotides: TGTGCCAGCCAACAAGTTGGGGATCAGCCCCAGCATTTT.

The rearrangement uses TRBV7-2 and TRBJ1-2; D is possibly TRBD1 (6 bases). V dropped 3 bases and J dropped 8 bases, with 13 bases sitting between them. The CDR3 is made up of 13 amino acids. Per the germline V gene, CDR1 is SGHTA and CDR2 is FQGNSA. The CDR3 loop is CASSFTTGLGYTF. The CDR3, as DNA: TGTGCCAGCAGCTTTACAACAGGGCTGGGCTACACCTTC.

As DNA, the CDR3 is TGTGCCATCAGACCCCGGGACAGGGGGCCCCAAAGTTCTAACTATGGCTACACCTTC. As protein: CAIRPRDRGPQSSNYGYTF. The J gene is TRBJ1-2, the V gene TRBV10-3; TRBD1 matches 12 bases. This CDR3 is built from 19 residues. The trim removed 6 bases at V and 0 bases at J, leaving 14 bases unmatched. Germline V gives CDR1 ENHRY, CDR2 SYGVKD.

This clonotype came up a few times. The CDR3 region is CASSQEFGPGIEKLFF. Here the CDR3 DNA reads TGTGCCAGCAGCCAGGAATTTGGACCGGGGATAGAAAAACTGTTTTTT. The rearrangement joins TRBV7-8 to TRBJ1-4; D remains unclear. Germline V gene data show CDR1 as SGHVS and CDR2 as FQNEAQ. This CDR3 has 16 amino acids. The V and J ends lost 5 bases and 8 bases respectively, with 21 bases between them.

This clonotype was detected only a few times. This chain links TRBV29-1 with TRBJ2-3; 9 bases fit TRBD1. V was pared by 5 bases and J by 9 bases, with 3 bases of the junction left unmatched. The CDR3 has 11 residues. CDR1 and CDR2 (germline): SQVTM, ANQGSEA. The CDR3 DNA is TGCAGCGTTCTGGACAGGGGAACGCAGTATTTT. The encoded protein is CSVLDRGTQYF.

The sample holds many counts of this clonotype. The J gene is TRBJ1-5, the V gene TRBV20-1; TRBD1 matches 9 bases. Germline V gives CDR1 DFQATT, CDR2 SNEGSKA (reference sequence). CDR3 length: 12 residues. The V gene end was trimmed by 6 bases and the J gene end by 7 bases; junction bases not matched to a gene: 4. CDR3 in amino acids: CSAGTGSQPQHF. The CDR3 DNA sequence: TGCAGTGCCGGGACAGGGAGCCAGCCCCAGCATTTT.

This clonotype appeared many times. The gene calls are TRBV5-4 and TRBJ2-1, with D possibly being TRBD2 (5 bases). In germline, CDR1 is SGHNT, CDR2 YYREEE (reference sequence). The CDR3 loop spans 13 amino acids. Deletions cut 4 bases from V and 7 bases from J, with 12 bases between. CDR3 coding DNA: TGTGCCAGCAGCCAAGCACTAGAGAATGAGCAGTTCTTC. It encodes CASSQALENEQFF. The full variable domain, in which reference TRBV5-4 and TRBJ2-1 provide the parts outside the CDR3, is ETGVTQSPTHLIKTRGQQVTLRCSSQSGHNTVSWYQQALGQGPQFIFQYYREEENGRGNFPPRFSGLQFPNYSSELNVNALELDDSALYLCASSQALENEQFFGPGTRLTVL.

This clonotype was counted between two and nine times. CDR3 bases: TGTGCCAGCAGTTCCCTTATAACCCCCACAGATACGCAGTATTTT. This sequence encodes CASSSLITPTDTQYF. The chain links TRBV12-3 or TRBV12-4 to TRBJ2-3; no firm D call. This CDR3 spans 15 amino acids. V was cut by 4 bases and J by 2 bases, with 13 bases left in between.

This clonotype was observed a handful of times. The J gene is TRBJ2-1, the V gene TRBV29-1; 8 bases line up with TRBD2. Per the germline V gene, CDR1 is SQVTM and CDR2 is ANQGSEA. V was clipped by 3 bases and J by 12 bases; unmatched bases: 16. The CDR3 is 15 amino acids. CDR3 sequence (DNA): TGCAGCGTTGATGGCGATGGTAGCGGGGCAAAAGGGCAGTTCTTC. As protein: CSVDGDGSGAKGQFF.

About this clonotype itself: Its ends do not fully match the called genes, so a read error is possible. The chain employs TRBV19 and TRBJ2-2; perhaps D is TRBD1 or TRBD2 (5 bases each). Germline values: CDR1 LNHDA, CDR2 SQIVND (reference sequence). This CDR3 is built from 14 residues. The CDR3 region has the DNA TGTGCCAGTATGGTCGGGACGAACACCGGGGAGCCGTTTTTT. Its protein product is CASMVGTNTGEPFF.

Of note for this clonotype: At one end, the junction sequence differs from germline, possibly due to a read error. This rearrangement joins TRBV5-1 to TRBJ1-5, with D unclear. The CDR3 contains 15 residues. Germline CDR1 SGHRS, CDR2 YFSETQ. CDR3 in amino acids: CASSLVQTRNQPRHF. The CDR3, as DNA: TGCGCCAGCAGCTTGGTACAGACGAGGAATCAGCCCCGGCATTTT.